The 5 T cell receptor beta chains below were found in one sample sequenced in a study of TIL therapy for anti-PD-1-resistant metastatic lung cancer. The sample's time point: pre-treatment sample, taken before nivolumab and TIL therapy. This was the immunoSEQ v3 assay. Libraries were prepared by immunoSEQ multiplex PCR; TCRdb keeps only in-frame clonotypes and omits some of them. The table lists roughly 54,000 clones, roughly 84% of them singletons. This specimen was blood, taken at baseline. These receptors came from a person aged 25 to 85 with non-small cell lung cancer.

The chain couples TRBV6-5 to TRBJ1-4; TRBD1 might be the D (5 bases). CDR1 and CDR2 (germline): MNHEY, SVGAGI. The CDR3 consists of 15 residues. V was shortened by 2 bases and J by 3 bases, with 10 bases between the two germline ends. CDR3 loop: CASSYRGESNEKLFF. DNA for the CDR3: TGTGCCAGCAGTTACAGGGGAGAATCTAATGAAAAACTGTTTTTT.

The CDR3 region is CASSPGPSYEQYF. The DNA for the CDR3 is TGTGCCAGCAGCCCCGGGCCTTCCTACGAGCAGTACTTC. J is TRBJ2-7 and V is TRBV7-3; D remains unclear. V was trimmed by 5 bases and J by 1 base, leaving 9 bases between them. The CDR3 length is 13 residues. CDR1 is SGHTA and CDR2 is FQGTGA in the germline V gene.

This sequence joins TRBV27 and TRBJ2-7; 11 nucleotides align to TRBD2. CDR3 length equals 17 residues. Germline CDR1 reads MNHEY; CDR2 reads SMNVEV (reference sequence). J lost 3 bases, V lost 10 bases, and 17 bases had no gene match. The CDR3 sequence: CATRGWSSGGTFYEQYF. CDR3 DNA sequence: TGTGCCACCCGAGGGTGGTCTAGCGGGGGGACTTTCTACGAGCAGTACTTC.

The chain has TRBV27 and TRBJ2-7; weak D call: TRBD1 (7 bases). CDR1 is MNHEY, CDR2 SMNVEV, per germline (reference sequence). CDR3 size: 14 residues. V lost 6 bases, J lost 0 bases, and 12 bases lay in between. The CDR3 spells CASSSRGASYEQYF. The CDR3 DNA reads as TGTGCCAGCAGCTCCAGGGGGGCCTCCTACGAGCAGTACTTC.

The count of this clone is one. The rearrangement links TRBV30 to TRBJ1-1; D is perhaps TRBD1 (6 bases). Deletions cut 5 bases from V and 1 base from J, with 17 bases between. CDR3 length equals 15 residues. From germline, CDR1 is GTSNPN and CDR2 SVGIG (reference sequence). Written as DNA, the CDR3 is TGTGCCTGGTCCGGGACATTTGGGACGAACACTGAAGCTTTCTTT. Translated: CAWSGTFGTNTEAFF.